The 22 T cell receptor beta chains below all came from one sample that was sequenced in a study of OX40 agonist ivuxolimab in advanced cancers. Repertoires were generated with immunoSEQ multiplex PCR, while TCRdb's copy carries only in-frame clones and drops some. Of about 80,000 clones listed, 80% to 90% are singletons. The material sequenced was CD4+ or CD8+ T cells sorted from blood, taken in a trial of the OX40 agonist ivuxolimab. These receptors were collected from an adult with an advanced solid tumor such as melanoma, head and neck, liver or kidney cancer.

V and J are TRBV18 and TRBJ1-4; 7 bases match TRBD1. CDR3 length equals 15 residues. The trim removed 1 base at V and 8 bases at J, leaving 7 bases unmatched. CDR1 KGHSH and CDR2 LQKENI come from the germline V gene. The CDR3 nucleotides are TGTGCCAGCTCACCACGACAGGGTACTAGGGAAAAACTGTTTTTT. It translates to CASSPRQGTREKLFF.

J is TRBJ2-7 and V is TRBV19, with D maybe TRBD2 (5 bases). V dropped 5 bases and J dropped 3 bases, with 20 bases sitting between them. CDR3 length: 16 amino acids. Germline V lookup: CDR1 LNHDA, CDR2 SQIVND (reference sequence). CDR3 nucleotides: TGTGCCAGTAGTGTCTCACTGGGTTTTGACTACTACGAGCAGTACTTC. Its translation: CASSVSLGFDYYEQYF.

The table lists this clone with a count of one. CDR3 amino acids: CASSITGFTDTQYF. CDR3 nucleotides: TGCGCCAGCAGCATAACAGGGTTCACAGATACGCAGTATTTT. The gene calls are TRBV5-1 and TRBJ2-3, with a weak D call TRBD1 (6 bases). With 4 bases removed from V and 2 bases from J, the gap between germline ends came to 11 bases. CDR1 is SGHRS, CDR2 YFSETQ, per germline. The CDR3 sequence is 14 residues long.

The V gene is TRBV27, the J gene TRBJ2-5; D could derive from TRBD1 or TRBD2 (6 bases each). Germline V gene data show CDR1 as MNHEY and CDR2 as SMNVEV (reference sequence). The CDR3 is 16 residues long. V gave up 4 bases and J gave up 5 bases, with 20 bases separating them. This CDR3 is CASSYRRARGRETQYF. CDR3 coding DNA: TGTGCCAGCAGTTACCGCCGGGCAAGGGGGAGGGAGACCCAGTACTTC.

This clone showed up just a few times. The rearrangement joins TRBV13 to TRBJ2-3; D perhaps matches TRBD2 (6 bases). CDR1 and CDR2 from the germline V gene are PRHDT and FYEKMQ (reference sequence). V dropped 0 bases and J dropped 5 bases, with 9 bases sitting between them. The CDR3 loop spans 14 amino acids. The CDR3 sequence is CASSLGLGGDTQYF. CDR3 sequence (DNA): TGTGCCAGCAGCTTAGGGCTCGGGGGAGATACGCAGTATTTT.

This clone was counted a single time. The chain couples TRBV5-6 to TRBJ1-3, with TRBD1 matching over 7 bases. This CDR3 comprises 15 residues. V was clipped by 4 bases and J by 5 bases; unmatched bases: 9. The germline CDR1 and CDR2 sequences are SGHDT and YYEEEE. CDR3 nucleotide sequence: TGTGCCAGCAGCGTCACCGGGACAGATAGAAACACCATATATTTT. It is translated as CASSVTGTDRNTIYF.

The rearrangement uses TRBV7-8 and TRBJ2-2; TRBD2 matches 15 bases. The germline gives CDR1 SGHVS, CDR2 FQNEAQ. There are 19 residues in the CDR3. J gave up 5 bases and V 1 base, and 8 bases lay outside the gene matches. The CDR3 is CASSLGGTSGRFGTGELFF. CDR3 nucleotides: TGTGCCAGCAGCTTAGGGGGGACTAGCGGGAGGTTTGGGACCGGGGAGCTGTTTTTT.

The genes are TRBV5-1 and TRBJ1-2; tentative D call: TRBD1 (5 bases). The CDR3 totals 14 residues. V was cut by 0 bases and J by 4 bases, with 10 bases left in between. The germline gives CDR1 SGHRS, CDR2 YFSETQ. CDR3 DNA sequence: TGCGCCAGCAGCTTGGGTGGACAAATCTATGGCTACACCTTC. This translates into CASSLGGQIYGYTF.

The chain employs TRBV6-1 and TRBJ2-2, with D possibly TRBD2 on 7 matching bases. Germline lookup yields CDR1 MNHNS and CDR2 SASEGT. The CDR3 spans 17 residues. V was clipped by 0 bases and J by 1 base, with 12 bases between them. This CDR3 reads CASSEARGRKNTGELFF. For the CDR3, the DNA is TGTGCCAGCAGTGAAGCGCGGGGGCGAAAGAACACCGGGGAGCTGTTTTTT.

The chain links TRBV27 to TRBJ1-5; 12 nucleotides match TRBD1. Germline values: CDR1 MNHEY, CDR2 SMNVEV (reference sequence). The CDR3 is 16 amino acids. Trimming removed 6 bases from V and 2 bases from J; junction bases left unmatched: 5. The CDR3 loop is CASRGQGAPGNQPQHF. In DNA, the CDR3 is TGTGCCAGCAGGGGACAGGGGGCGCCTGGCAATCAGCCCCAGCATTTT.

The chain is built from TRBV5-5 and TRBJ1-1; D call uncertain. The CDR3 extends over 16 amino acids. Germline V gene lookup returns CDR1 SGHKS and CDR2 YYEKEE (reference sequence). The V end lost 0 bases, the J end lost 3 bases, and 15 bases lay between the germline ends. CDR3 sequence: CASSLAQSGGDTEAFF. The DNA of the CDR3 is TGTGCCAGCAGCTTGGCCCAATCAGGAGGCGACACTGAAGCTTTCTTT.

The chain uses TRBV19 and TRBJ2-3, with 10 nucleotides matching TRBD2. Trimming removed 6 bases from V and 4 bases from J; junction bases left unmatched: 13. The CDR3 sequence is 17 residues long. The germline V gene has CDR1 LNHDA and CDR2 SQIVND (reference sequence). Here the CDR3 reads CASSIVGGAGGSDTQYF. The CDR3 region has the DNA TGTGCCAGTAGCATCGTAGGGGGAGCGGGAGGGTCAGATACGCAGTATTTT.

J is TRBJ2-3 and V is TRBV7-9; D remains ambiguous. V was shortened by 1 base and J by 0 bases, with 11 bases between the two germline ends. The germline gives CDR1 SEHNR, CDR2 FQNEAQ (reference sequence). The CDR3 consists of 16 residues. In DNA, the CDR3 is TGTGCCAGCAGCTTAGGTTTCAGGAAAAGCACAGATACGCAGTATTTT. This codes for CASSLGFRKSTDTQYF.

The chain couples TRBV7-3 to TRBJ2-1, with D perhaps TRBD2 (5 bases). The CDR3 loop spans 13 amino acids. From germline, CDR1 is SGHTA and CDR2 FQGTGA. Trimming stripped 3 bases from V and 5 bases from J, with 8 bases between. The CDR3 loop is CASSFEGDNEQFF. The CDR3 DNA follows: TGTGCCAGCAGCTTCGAGGGAGACAATGAGCAGTTCTTC.

The chain is built from TRBV11-1 and TRBJ2-5, with unresolved D. V gave up 5 bases and J gave up 5 bases, with 15 bases separating them. This CDR3 contains 14 residues. Germline CDR1 and CDR2: SGHAT and FQDESV (reference sequence). CDR3 amino acids: CASSPSGLGETQYF. The CDR3 bases are TGTGCCAGCAGCCCCTCCGGGCTCGGCGAGACCCAGTACTTC.

The chain employs TRBV27 and TRBJ2-2; a weak D match, TRBD2 (5 bases). The CDR3 totals 14 residues. Trimming took off 6 bases at V and 4 bases at J, with 12 bases between the two ends. Germline V gives CDR1 MNHEY, CDR2 SMNVEV (reference sequence). The CDR3 sequence is CASSGLIGTGELFF. The CDR3 DNA reads TGTGCCAGCAGCGGACTGATCGGCACCGGGGAGCTGTTTTTT.

The V and J genes are TRBV7-2 and TRBJ2-5, with 9 bases that match TRBD1. The V and J ends lost 5 bases and 4 bases, in that order; junction bases with no gene match: 8. This CDR3 is built from 15 residues. The germline V gene has CDR1 SGHTA and CDR2 FQGNSA. The CDR3: CASSAQGASGETQYF. The CDR3 bases are TGTGCCAGCAGCGCACAGGGGGCATCGGGAGAGACCCAGTACTTC.

The chain couples TRBV9 to TRBJ2-2; 13 nucleotides line up with TRBD2. Germline assignment: CDR1 SGDLS and CDR2 YYNGEE. CDR3 length: 17 residues. The ends lost 0 bases at V and 11 bases at J; junction bases unmatched: 10. Here the CDR3 reads CASSVEGTSGKGSELFF. The CDR3, as DNA: TGTGCCAGCAGCGTAGAGGGGACTAGCGGGAAGGGAAGTGAGCTGTTTTTT.

The chain combines TRBV5-6 with TRBJ2-3; D not resolved. The CDR3 length is 12 residues. Germline lookup yields CDR1 SGHDT and CDR2 YYEEEE. V lost 6 bases to trimming and J lost 5 bases, with 10 bases between them. The CDR3 DNA is TGTGCCAGCAAGGGCTGGGGAGATACGCAGTATTTT. Residues: CASKGWGDTQYF. The variable domain in full, with the rest retrieved from reference TRBV5-6 and TRBJ2-3, is DAGVTQSPTHLIKTRGQQVTLRCSPKSGHDTVSWYQQALGQGPQFIFQYYEEEERQRGNFPDRFSGHQFPNYSSELNVNALLLGDSALYLCASKGWGDTQYFGPGTRLTVL.

In its sample, this clone was seen once. The chain couples TRBV30 to TRBJ2-7, with 7 positions matching TRBD1. Germline loops: CDR1 GTSNPN, CDR2 SVGIG (reference sequence). Losses at the gene ends were 2 bases for V and 3 bases for J; bases not matched to a gene: 7. The CDR3 spans 14 residues. CDR3 residues: CAWSPHRGNYEQYF. As DNA, the CDR3 is TGTGCCTGGAGTCCCCACAGGGGCAACTACGAGCAGTACTTC.

The J gene is TRBJ2-5, the V gene TRBV19; D tentatively fits TRBD1 or TRBD2 (5 bases each). CDR1 LNHDA and CDR2 SQIVND come from the germline V gene (reference sequence). V lost 2 bases, J lost 5 bases, and 9 bases lay in between. CDR3 length equals 13 residues. The CDR3 DNA reads as TGTGCCAGTAGTATAACAGGCGGGGAGACCCAGTACTTC. Encoded protein: CASSITGGETQYF.

This sequence joins TRBV27 and TRBJ2-1, with 13 nucleotides matching TRBD2. Germline values: CDR1 MNHEY, CDR2 SMNVEV (reference sequence). This CDR3 spans 16 amino acids. The V segment lost 1 base and the J segment 7 bases; nucleotides outside the gene matches: 4. The CDR3, as DNA: TGTGCCAGCAGTTTATATAGACTAGCGGGGGGTAATGAGCAGTTCTTC. Translation: CASSLYRLAGGNEQFF.